The sequence of this T cell receptor beta chain was determined in a study of response to subunit inactivated influenza vaccine. TCRdb reprocessed the RT-PCR reads with MiXCR, giving one entry per CDR3 protein. The sample has 500,000 to 550,000 distinct CDR3 sequences; approximately 7.6% are singletons. The germline CDR1 and CDR2 sequences are ENHRY and SYGVKD. The CDR3 sequence is 16 residues long. V was clipped by 0 bases and J by 6 bases, with 15 bases between them. This clonotype was observed a few times. The sample in question was PBMCs from blood, obtained around 2 years after vaccination. The rearrangement links TRBV10-3 to TRBJ2-1; tentatively, D is TRBD1 (5 bases). The sequence derives from a man in his fifties or sixties who received an inactivated influenza vaccine. The CDR3 region has the DNA TGTGCCATCAGTGAGTCGGGGCAGTCTAGGTTCAATGAGCAGTTCTTC. Its protein is CAISESGQSRFNEQFF.